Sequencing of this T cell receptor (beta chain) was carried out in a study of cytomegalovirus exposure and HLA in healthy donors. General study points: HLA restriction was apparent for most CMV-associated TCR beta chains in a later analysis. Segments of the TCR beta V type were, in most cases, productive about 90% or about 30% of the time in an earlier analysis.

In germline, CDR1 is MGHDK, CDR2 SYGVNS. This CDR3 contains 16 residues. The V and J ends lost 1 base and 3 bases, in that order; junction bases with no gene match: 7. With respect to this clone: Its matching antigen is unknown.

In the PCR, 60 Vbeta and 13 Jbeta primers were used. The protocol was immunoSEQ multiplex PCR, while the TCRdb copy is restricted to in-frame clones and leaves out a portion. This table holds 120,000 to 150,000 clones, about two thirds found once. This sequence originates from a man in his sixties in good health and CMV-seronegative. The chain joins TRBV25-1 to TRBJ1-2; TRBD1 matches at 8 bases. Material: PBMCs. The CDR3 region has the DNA TGTGCCAGCAGTGAATGGAGGCAGGACAGGGACTATGGCTACACCTTC. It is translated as CASSEWRQDRDYGYTF.